One and the same sample provided the 24 T cell receptor beta chains below, sequenced in a study of T cell changes during pregnancy in multiple sclerosis. The table came from immunoSEQ multiplex PCR; TCRdb's copy has only in-frame clones and leaves some out. Of 90,000 or so clones listed, under 95% are singletons. Sequences were derived from peripheral blood, sampled in the first trimester of pregnancy. These TCRs come from a female donor in good health, enrolled as a control in a pregnancy study.

V gene TRBV5-1 combines with J gene TRBJ2-1, with 16 bases that match TRBD2. The CDR3 loop spans 15 amino acids. CDR1 and CDR2 (germline): SGHRS, YFSETQ. Losses at the gene ends were 4 bases for V and 7 bases for J; bases not matched to a gene: 2. The CDR3 here is CASSGTSGGGNEQFF. The DNA of the CDR3 is TGCGCCAGCAGCGGGACTAGCGGGGGGGGAAATGAGCAGTTCTTC.

CDR3: CAVRGTGGEKLFF. Written as DNA, the CDR3 is TGTGCCGTCCGAGGGACAGGGGGGGAAAAACTGTTTTTT. V and J are TRBV6-5 and TRBJ1-4; TRBD1 agrees at 11 bases. J lost 8 bases, V lost 11 bases, and 7 bases had no gene match. Germline V gene sequence: CDR1 MNHEY, CDR2 SVGAGI. The CDR3 spans 13 residues.

The V call is TRBV2, the J call TRBJ2-5; 7 bases line up with TRBD1. V shed 8 bases, J shed 7 bases, and the junction held 13 bases outside the gene matches. The CDR3 contains 14 residues. The germline gives CDR1 SNHLY, CDR2 FYNNEI. In DNA, the CDR3 is TGTGCCAGCTGGACCGGGACAGCCGGCTTGACCCAGTACTTC. Protein: CASWTGTAGLTQYF.

CDR3 loop: CASSLGVPQGPGSYEQYF. The CDR3, as DNA: TGTGCCAGCAGCTTAGGAGTCCCACAGGGACCAGGCTCCTACGAGCAGTACTTC. The V and J genes are TRBV11-3 and TRBJ2-7; D may be TRBD1 (6 bases). Germline V gives CDR1 SGHNT, CDR2 YENEEA. The CDR3 is 18 amino acids. V lost 1 base, J lost 0 bases, and 19 bases lay in between.

The gene calls are TRBV11-3 and TRBJ2-2; 8 bases map to TRBD2. Germline-derived CDR1 and CDR2 are SGHNT and YENEEA. After removal of 3 bases from V and 6 bases from J, the junction contained 6 bases not matched to a gene. The CDR3 is 15 residues long. The CDR3 DNA sequence: TGTGCCAGCAGCTTTTCCGGGGGGGCAGCCGGGGAGCTGTTTTTT. This translates into CASSFSGGAAGELFF. The whole variable domain, filled in from reference TRBV11-3 and TRBJ2-2, reads EAGVVQSPRYKIIEKKQPVAFWCNPISGHNTLYWYLQNLGQGPELLIRYENEEAVDDSQLPKDRFSAERLKGVDSTLKIQPAELGDSAVYLCASSFSGGAAGELFFGEGSRLTVL.

This chain links TRBV13 with TRBJ1-2, with a possible D match to TRBD1 (6 bases). CDR3 length: 14 amino acids. V lost 6 bases to trimming and J lost 4 bases, with 15 bases between them. In germline, CDR1 is PRHDT, CDR2 FYEKMQ (reference sequence). CDR3 residues: CASSLGTTTYGYTF. In DNA form, the CDR3 reads TGTGCCAGCAGTCTCGGGACAACCACCTATGGCTACACCTTC.

This clone was detected once. The genes are TRBV5-6 and TRBJ1-6; D may be TRBD1 (6 bases). Germline V gene data show CDR1 as SGHDT and CDR2 as YYEEEE. The V end was cut by 3 bases, the J end by 8 bases, with 12 bases between. This CDR3 is built from 14 residues. In nucleotides, the CDR3 is TGTGCCAGCAGCTACTACAACAGGGATTCACCCCTCCACTTT. Translating gives CASSYYNRDSPLHF. Together with reference TRBV5-6 and TRBJ1-6, the CDR3 gives the full variable domain: DAGVTQSPTHLIKTRGQQVTLRCSPKSGHDTVSWYQQALGQGPQFIFQYYEEEERQRGNFPDRFSGHQFPNYSSELNVNALLLGDSALYLCASSYYNRDSPLHFGNGTRLTVT.

The V and J genes are TRBV27 and TRBJ2-7; 8 bases are a match to TRBD1. V dropped 6 bases and J dropped 9; count of bases not matched to a gene: 16. The germline CDR1 and CDR2 sequences are MNHEY and SMNVEV (reference sequence). The CDR3 contains 15 residues. This CDR3 reads CASSPGQGLFGMQYF. As DNA, the CDR3 is TGTGCCAGCAGCCCAGGACAGGGTCTCTTTGGGATGCAGTACTTC.

The chain has TRBV28 and TRBJ1-4, with D perhaps TRBD1 (6 bases). Germline CDR1 is MDHEN and CDR2 is SYDVKM. V shed 8 bases and J shed 8 bases, with 18 bases lying between them. This CDR3 has 14 residues. The CDR3 sequence: CASRSGGAGEKLFF. CDR3 nucleotides: TGTGCCAGCCGGAGCGGGGGGGCAGGGGAAAAACTGTTTTTT.

V and J are TRBV25-1 and TRBJ1-3; a weak D match, TRBD1 (5 bases). Trimming removed 7 bases at V and 3 bases at J, with 10 bases between. CDR1 and CDR2 (germline): MGHDK, SYGVNS. The CDR3 sequence is 13 residues long. The CDR3 here is CASTWGGGNTIYF. Written as DNA, the CDR3 is TGTGCCAGCACTTGGGGCGGTGGAAACACCATATATTTT.

This sequence joins TRBV19 and TRBJ1-1; the D is unclear. Germline values: CDR1 LNHDA, CDR2 SQIVND (reference sequence). Trimming shortened V by 3 bases and J by 3 bases, and 8 bases separated the two germline ends. This CDR3 region has 13 residues. The CDR3 DNA is TGTGCCAGTAGTATTGGCAGCGACACTGAAGCTTTCTTT. Translated, it gives CASSIGSDTEAFF. Complete variable domain (other parts from reference TRBV19 and TRBJ1-1): DGGITQSPKYLFRKEGQNVTLSCEQNLNHDAMYWYRQDPGQGLRLIYYSQIVNDFQKGDIAEGYSVSREKKESFPLTVTSAQKNPTAFYLCASSIGSDTEAFFGQGTRLTVV.

The CDR3 DNA sequence: TGTGCCAGCAGTTACGACGGGACAAAGGGTGAGCAGTTCTTC. Amino acids: CASSYDGTKGEQFF. The chain combines TRBV6-5 with TRBJ2-1, with D possibly being TRBD1 (6 bases). The CDR3 loop spans 14 amino acids. Germline V gene sequence: CDR1 MNHEY, CDR2 SVGAGI. Trimming took 2 bases from V and 9 from J, leaving 14 bases between them.

This clone showed up just once. This chain uses TRBV9 with TRBJ2-1, with 14 bases identical to TRBD2. Losses at the gene ends were 3 bases for V and 7 bases for J; bases not matched to a gene: 3. The CDR3 has 15 amino acids. CDR1 SGDLS and CDR2 YYNGEE come from the germline V gene. This CDR3 is CASSGTSGGKNEQFF. In nucleotides, the CDR3 is TGTGCCAGCAGCGGGACTAGCGGGGGGAAAAATGAGCAGTTCTTC.

The CDR3 DNA sequence: TGTGCCAGCAGCAAATACGACAGTTTTTTCGCTGAAGCTTTCTTT. This encodes CASSKYDSFFAEAFF. V gene TRBV11-1 combines with J gene TRBJ1-1, with D possibly being TRBD1 (5 bases). Germline V gene sequence: CDR1 SGHAT, CDR2 FQDESV (reference sequence). The length of the CDR3 is 15 residues. With 5 bases removed from V and 6 bases from J, the gap between germline ends came to 19 bases.

The CDR3 loop is CASSELTSTDTQYF. The CDR3 coding sequence is TGTGCCAGCAGTGAATTGACTAGCACAGATACGCAGTATTTT. V is TRBV2 and J is TRBJ2-3; the D is unclear. V was clipped by 2 bases and J by 0 bases, with 6 bases between them. Germline V CDR1 and CDR2: SNHLY, FYNNEI. CDR3 length: 14 residues.

This clone was detected once. V and J are TRBV27 and TRBJ1-2, with D perhaps TRBD1 (6 bases). This CDR3 is built from 13 residues. Per germline, CDR1 MNHEY and CDR2 SMNVEV (reference sequence). Trimming shortened V by 2 bases and J by 4 bases, and 8 bases separated the two germline ends. The CDR3 protein is CASSLKTGYGYTF. CDR3 coding DNA: TGTGCCAGCAGTTTAAAGACAGGCTATGGCTACACCTTC.

The chain employs TRBV4-3 and TRBJ1-5; D remains ambiguous. The CDR3 sequence is 16 residues long. Per the germline V gene, CDR1 is LGHNA and CDR2 is YSLEER. The V gene lost 4 bases and the J gene lost 1 base, with 14 bases spanning the gap. CDR3 in amino acids: CASSPGGALSNQPQHF. The CDR3 DNA sequence: TGCGCCAGCAGCCCCGGAGGAGCCCTAAGCAATCAGCCCCAGCATTTT.

The J gene is TRBJ2-1, the V gene TRBV4-1; D gene unclear. This CDR3 has 13 residues. CDR1 is MGHRA and CDR2 is YSYEKL in the germline V gene. V was pared by 0 bases and J by 15 bases, with 15 bases between. CDR3 amino acids: CASSQDRWSGRFF. As DNA, the CDR3 is TGCGCCAGCAGCCAAGATAGATGGTCTGGGCGGTTCTTC.

The J gene is TRBJ1-4, the V gene TRBV18, with a tentative D call TRBD1 (5 bases). Germline loops: CDR1 KGHSH, CDR2 LQKENI. CDR3 length: 12 amino acids. Trimming shortened V by 6 bases and J by 5 bases, and 7 bases separated the two germline ends. DNA of the CDR3: TGTGCCAGCTCTCGACAGAATGAAAAACTGTTTTTT. Translation gives CASSRQNEKLFF.

The gene calls are TRBV5-1 and TRBJ1-6; TRBD1 agrees at 9 bases. This CDR3 contains 15 residues. Trimming took 7 bases from V and 8 from J; bases not matched to a gene: 10. Germline assignment: CDR1 SGHRS and CDR2 YFSETQ. In DNA, the CDR3 is TGCGCCAGCCGAATGGGGGACAGGGTCGATTCACCCCTCCACTTT. Translated: CASRMGDRVDSPLHF.

The genes are TRBV14 and TRBJ2-1; 9 bases are a match to TRBD2. Germline lookup yields CDR1 SGHDN and CDR2 FVKESK. V dropped 3 bases and J dropped 3; count of bases not matched to a gene: 18. The CDR3 totals 20 residues. Here the CDR3 reads CASSHFSELLRRGGYNEQFF. The CDR3 DNA is TGTGCCAGCAGCCATTTCAGTGAGTTATTGAGGCGGGGGGGCTACAATGAGCAGTTCTTC.

This clone has a single count. J is TRBJ1-4 and V is TRBV5-6; 9 bases agree with TRBD1. CDR3 length: 16 residues. Germline-derived CDR1 and CDR2 are SGHDT and YYEEEE. The junction had 11 bases not matched to a gene; V was cut back by 1 base and J by 10 bases. The CDR3, as DNA: TGTGCCAGCAGCTTGAGAGGGGGACAGGGCGTGGGAAAACTGTTTTTT. Protein sequence: CASSLRGGQGVGKLFF.

V and J are TRBV6-1 and TRBJ2-3; TRBD1 might be the D (5 bases). The CDR3 is 11 residues long. Per the germline V gene, CDR1 is MNHNS and CDR2 is SASEGT. The CDR3 sequence is CAGVGVDTQYF. In DNA, the CDR3 is TGTGCAGGGGTAGGAGTTGATACGCAGTATTTT.

The rearrangement uses TRBV7-2 and TRBJ2-6, with D perhaps TRBD2 (5 bases). CDR1 is SGHTA, CDR2 FQGNSA, per germline. This CDR3 comprises 14 residues. Between the trimmed V and J ends, which lost 11 bases and 0 bases, there was a span of 11 bases. CDR3 coding DNA: TGTGCCTTACGTCGGGACTCTGGGGCCAACGTCCTGACTTTC. Its translation is CALRRDSGANVLTF.